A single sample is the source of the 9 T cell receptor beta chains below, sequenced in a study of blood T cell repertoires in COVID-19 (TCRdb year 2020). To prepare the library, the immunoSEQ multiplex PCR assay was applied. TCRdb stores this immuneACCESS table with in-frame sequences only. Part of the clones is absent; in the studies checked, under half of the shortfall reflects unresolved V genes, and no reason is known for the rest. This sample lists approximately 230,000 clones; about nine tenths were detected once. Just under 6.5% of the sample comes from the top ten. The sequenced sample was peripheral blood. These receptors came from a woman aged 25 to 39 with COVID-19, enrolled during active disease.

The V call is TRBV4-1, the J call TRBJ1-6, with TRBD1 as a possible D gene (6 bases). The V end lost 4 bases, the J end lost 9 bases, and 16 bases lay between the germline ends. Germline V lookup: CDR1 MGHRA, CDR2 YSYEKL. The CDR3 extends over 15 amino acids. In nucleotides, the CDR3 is TGCGCCAGCAGCCCCTTACAGGGTATCTCTTCACCCCTCCACTTT. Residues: CASSPLQGISSPLHF.

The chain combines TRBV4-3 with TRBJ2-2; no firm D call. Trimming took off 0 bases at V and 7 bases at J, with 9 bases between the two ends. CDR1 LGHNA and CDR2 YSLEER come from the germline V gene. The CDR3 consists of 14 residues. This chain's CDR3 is CASSQDYGFGELFF. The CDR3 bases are TGCGCCAGCAGCCAAGATTACGGTTTCGGGGAGCTGTTTTTT.

CDR3 amino acids: CASSLASGGLAGYNEQFF. DNA for the CDR3: TGTGCCAGCAGCTTAGCTTCAGGAGGACTAGCGGGGTACAATGAGCAGTTCTTC. The chain combines TRBV7-9 with TRBJ2-1, with 12 nucleotides matching TRBD2. CDR1 is SEHNR, CDR2 FQNEAQ, per germline (reference sequence). The trim removed 0 bases at V and 4 bases at J, leaving 7 bases unmatched. The CDR3 covers 18 residues.

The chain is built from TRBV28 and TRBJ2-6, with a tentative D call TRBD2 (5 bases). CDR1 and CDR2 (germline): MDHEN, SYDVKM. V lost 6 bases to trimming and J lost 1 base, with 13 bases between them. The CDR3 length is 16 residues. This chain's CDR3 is CASSVGGRSGANVLTF. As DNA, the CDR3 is TGTGCCAGCAGCGTCGGCGGGCGGTCTGGGGCCAACGTCCTGACTTTC.

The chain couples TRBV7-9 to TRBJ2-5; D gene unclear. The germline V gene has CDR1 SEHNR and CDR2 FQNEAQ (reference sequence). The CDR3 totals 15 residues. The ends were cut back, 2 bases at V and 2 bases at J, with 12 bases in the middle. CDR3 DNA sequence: TGTGCCAGCAGCTTATTTCTGAGGAGTCAAGAGACCCAGTACTTC. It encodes CASSLFLRSQETQYF.

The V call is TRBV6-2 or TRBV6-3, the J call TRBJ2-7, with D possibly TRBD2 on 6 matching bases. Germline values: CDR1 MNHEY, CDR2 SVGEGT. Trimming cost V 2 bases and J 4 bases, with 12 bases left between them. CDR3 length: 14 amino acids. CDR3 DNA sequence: TGTGCCAGCAGTTACCGACTAGAACGTTACGAGCAGTACGTC. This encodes CASSYRLERYEQYV.

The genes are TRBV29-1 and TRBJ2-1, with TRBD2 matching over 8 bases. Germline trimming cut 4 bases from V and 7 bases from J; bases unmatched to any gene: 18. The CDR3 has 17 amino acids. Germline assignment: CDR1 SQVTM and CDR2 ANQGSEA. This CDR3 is CSVGSRRSGRGPNEQFF. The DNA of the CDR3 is TGCAGCGTTGGCTCGCGACGAAGCGGGAGAGGACCGAATGAGCAGTTCTTC.

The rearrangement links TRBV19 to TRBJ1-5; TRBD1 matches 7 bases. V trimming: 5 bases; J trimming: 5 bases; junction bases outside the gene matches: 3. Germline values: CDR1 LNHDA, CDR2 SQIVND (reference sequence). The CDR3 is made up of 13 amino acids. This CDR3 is CASSLQGDQPQHF. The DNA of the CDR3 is TGTGCCAGTAGTCTCCAGGGGGATCAGCCCCAGCATTTT.

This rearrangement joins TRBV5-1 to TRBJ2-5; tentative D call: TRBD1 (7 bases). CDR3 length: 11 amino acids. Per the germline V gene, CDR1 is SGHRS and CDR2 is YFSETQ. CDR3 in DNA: TGCCCTCAGGGGGGCTGGGAGACCCAGTACTTC. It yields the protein CPQGGWETQYF.